The 10 T cell receptor beta chains reported below all come from one sample, sequenced in a study of shared clonotypes between healthy human individuals. Clones were sequenced by immunoSEQ multiplex PCR, and TCRdb holds only the in-frame ones, with some missing. The data hold approximately 510,000 clones, with around 74% observed a single time. Sequencing was performed on PBMCs. These receptors all stem from a woman aged 40 to 50 in good health. Some clones in this sample may be carry-over from other donors' samples.

The chain links TRBV5-1 to TRBJ2-2; D not certain. CDR3 size: 12 residues. Trimming shortened V by 0 bases and J by 9 bases, and 6 bases separated the two germline ends. The V gene's germline CDR1 is SGHRS and CDR2 YFSETQ. CDR3 bases: TGCGCCAGCAGCTTGGGTCAATGGGAGCTGTTTTTT. Translated: CASSLGQWELFF.

The chain recombines TRBV4-1 with TRBJ1-3; D not certain. V was pared by 3 bases and J by 0 bases, with 6 bases between. The CDR3 runs to 14 residues. CDR1 and CDR2 from the germline V gene are MGHRA and YSYEKL. CDR3 in amino acids: CASSHQPSGNTIYF. The CDR3 coding sequence is TGCGCCAGCAGCCACCAGCCCTCTGGAAACACCATATATTTT.

The chain links TRBV5-1 to TRBJ2-7; 7 bases are a match to TRBD1. The CDR3 loop spans 16 amino acids. The trim removed 2 bases at V and 3 bases at J, leaving 11 bases unmatched. Germline V CDR1 and CDR2: SGHRS, YFSETQ. The CDR3 sequence: CASSFGLRDSNYEQYF. CDR3 DNA sequence: TGCGCCAGCAGCTTCGGGTTGAGGGACAGCAACTACGAGCAGTACTTC.

CDR3 sequence reads: CASSVGSGSTDTQYF. In nucleotides, the CDR3 is TGTGCCAGCAGCGTAGGGTCAGGTAGCACAGATACGCAGTATTTT. V usage is TRBV9 and J usage is TRBJ2-3; D unclear. Germline-derived CDR1 and CDR2 are SGDLS and YYNGEE. There are 15 residues in the CDR3. Trimming shortened V by 0 bases and J by 0 bases, and 8 bases separated the two germline ends.

V usage is TRBV4-1 and J usage is TRBJ2-2, with 11 bases matching TRBD1. The CDR3 length is 16 residues. V lost 5 bases and J lost 2; bases outside the gene matches: 4. Per germline, CDR1 MGHRA and CDR2 YSYEKL. Here the CDR3 reads CASSGTGGDNTGELFF. The CDR3 region has the DNA TGCGCCAGCAGCGGGACAGGGGGTGACAACACCGGGGAGCTGTTTTTT.

The V call is TRBV5-4, the J call TRBJ2-7; 14 nucleotides align to TRBD2. The CDR3 is 15 residues long. With V trimmed by 4 bases and J by 7 bases, 7 bases remained unmatched. CDR1 and CDR2 from the germline V gene are SGHNT and YYREEE (reference sequence). CDR3 amino acids: CASSLPGLAGEEQYF. CDR3 DNA: TGTGCCAGCAGCCTGCCGGGACTAGCGGGAGAGGAGCAGTACTTC.

The V call is TRBV5-1, the J call TRBJ1-1, with D maybe TRBD1 (6 bases). The CDR3 consists of 14 residues. Deletions cut 0 bases from V and 5 bases from J, with 11 bases between. Germline V gene data show CDR1 as SGHRS and CDR2 as YFSETQ. The CDR3 sequence is CASSLGTRGTEAFF. The CDR3, as DNA: TGCGCCAGCAGCTTGGGAACCAGGGGAACTGAAGCTTTCTTT.

V is TRBV7-2 and J is TRBJ2-4; a possible D gene is TRBD1 (6 bases). Per germline, CDR1 SGHTA and CDR2 FQGNSA. This CDR3 is 14 amino acids long. V was shortened by 5 bases and J by 6 bases, with 14 bases between the two germline ends. The CDR3 DNA follows: TGTGCCAGCAGCAAAGGGGCAGGGGTAAACATTCAGTACTTC. Protein product: CASSKGAGVNIQYF.

This chain joins TRBV27 and TRBJ2-7, with TRBD2 identical over 9 bases. CDR1 MNHEY and CDR2 SMNVEV come from the germline V gene (reference sequence). The CDR3 is made up of 15 amino acids. V lost 6 bases to trimming and J lost 4 bases; unmatched junction nucleotides: 10. The CDR3 reads CASRSPGTSRYEQYF. For the CDR3, the DNA is TGTGCCAGCAGATCTCCCGGGACTAGCCGTTACGAGCAGTACTTC.

CDR3: CASSLPPVQGPHYEQYF. CDR3 bases: TGTGCCAGCAGCTTACCCCCTGTACAGGGGCCACACTACGAGCAGTACTTC. The chain joins TRBV7-9 to TRBJ2-7; TRBD1 agrees at 7 bases. After removal of 2 bases from V and 3 bases from J, the junction contained 13 bases not matched to a gene. CDR3 length equals 17 residues. Per germline, CDR1 SEHNR and CDR2 FQNEAQ (reference sequence).